Listed below are T cell receptor beta chains from one sample, sequenced in a study of cytomegalovirus exposure and HLA in healthy donors. The assay was immunoSEQ multiplex PCR, and TCRdb's table has in-frame clones only and misses some. The repertoire holds some 250,000 clones, with roughly 82% as singletons. The sequenced material came from PBMCs. The source is a middle-aged woman in good health and CMV-seropositive. Each CDR3 is given with its conserved first and last residue. Fields, in order: CDR3 protein, CDR3 DNA, V gene, clone size, J gene, D gene. A D gene is named only where the DNA matches it firmly. Rows may omit the clone size; those that give it use once, few, many or a size class.

CDR3aa: CASSTYTEAFF; CDR3nt: TGTGCCAGCAGTACATACACTGAAGCTTTCTTT; v_gene: TRBV28; abundance: few; j_gene: TRBJ1-1; d_gene: NA
CDR3aa: CASSYPGTGDGYTF; CDR3nt: TGTGCCAGCAGCTACCCCGGGACAGGGGATGGCTACACCTTC; v_gene: TRBV7-2; abundance: NA; j_gene: TRBJ1-2; d_gene: TRBD1
CDR3aa: CASTKTVAGNTEAFF; CDR3nt: TGTGCCAGCACCAAGACAGTGGCCGGGAACACTGAAGCTTTCTTT; v_gene: TRBV14; abundance: few; j_gene: TRBJ1-1; d_gene: NA
CDR3aa: CASSLGTSGRTDTQYF; CDR3nt: TGTGCCAGCAGCTTAGGGACTAGCGGGAGAACAGATACGCAGTATTTT; v_gene: TRBV7-9; abundance: few; j_gene: TRBJ2-3; d_gene: TRBD2
CDR3aa: CAWSGQGQERGYTF; CDR3nt: TGTGCCTGGAGTGGACAGGGGCAGGAACGTGGCTACACCTTC; v_gene: TRBV30; abundance: NA; j_gene: TRBJ1-2; d_gene: TRBD1
CDR3aa: CASSLRYREHQPQHF; CDR3nt: TGTGCCAGCAGCTTAAGATACAGGGAACATCAGCCCCAGCATTTT; v_gene: TRBV11-3; abundance: NA; j_gene: TRBJ1-5; d_gene: NA
CDR3aa: CASSLGTVKETQYF; CDR3nt: TGCGCCAGCAGCTTGGGAACAGTTAAAGAGACCCAGTACTTC; v_gene: TRBV5-1; abundance: NA; j_gene: TRBJ2-5; d_gene: NA
CDR3aa: CASRTSGLETQYF; CDR3nt: TGTGCCAGCAGAACTAGCGGCCTAGAGACCCAGTACTTC; v_gene: TRBV25-1; abundance: NA; j_gene: TRBJ2-5; d_gene: TRBD2
CDR3aa: CASSRLRGSDEKLFF; CDR3nt: TGTGCCAGTAGCCGGCTAAGGGGGTCGGATGAAAAACTGTTTTTT; v_gene: TRBV19; abundance: few; j_gene: TRBJ1-4; d_gene: NA
CDR3aa: CASSLTGDYGYTF; CDR3nt: TGTGCCAGCAGCTTAACAGGGGACTATGGCTACACCTTC; v_gene: TRBV7-6; abundance: NA; j_gene: TRBJ1-2; d_gene: TRBD1
CDR3aa: CASSKTSGGLNEQFF; CDR3nt: TGTGCCAGCAGTAAGACTAGCGGGGGGCTCAATGAGCAGTTCTTC; v_gene: TRBV6-1; abundance: NA; j_gene: TRBJ2-1; d_gene: TRBD2
CDR3aa: CASSESGLAGGKEQFF; CDR3nt: TGCGCCAGCAGTGAAAGTGGACTAGCGGGAGGGAAAGAGCAGTTCTTC; v_gene: TRBV10-1; abundance: NA; j_gene: TRBJ2-1; d_gene: TRBD2
CDR3aa: CASSNGTGYNQPQHF; CDR3nt: TGTGCCAGCAGCAACGGGACAGGGTACAATCAGCCCCAGCATTTT; v_gene: TRBV5-4; abundance: NA; j_gene: TRBJ1-5; d_gene: TRBD1
CDR3aa: CASSFLTGNEQFF; CDR3nt: TGTGCCAGCAGCTTCCTGACTGGCAATGAGCAGTTCTTC; v_gene: TRBV11-2; abundance: few; j_gene: TRBJ2-1; d_gene: NA